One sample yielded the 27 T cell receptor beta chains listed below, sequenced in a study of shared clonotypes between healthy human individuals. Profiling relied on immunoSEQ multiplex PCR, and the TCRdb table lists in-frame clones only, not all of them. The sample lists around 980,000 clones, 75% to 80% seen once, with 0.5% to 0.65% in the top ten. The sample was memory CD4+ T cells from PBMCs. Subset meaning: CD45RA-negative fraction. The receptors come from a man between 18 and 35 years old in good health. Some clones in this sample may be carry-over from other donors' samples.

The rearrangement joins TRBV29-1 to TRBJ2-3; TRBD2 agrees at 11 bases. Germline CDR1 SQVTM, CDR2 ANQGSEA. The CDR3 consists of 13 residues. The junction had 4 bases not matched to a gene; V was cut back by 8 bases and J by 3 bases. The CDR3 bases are TGCAGCTTACGGACTAGCGGGACAGATACGCAGTATTTT. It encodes CSLRTSGTDTQYF.

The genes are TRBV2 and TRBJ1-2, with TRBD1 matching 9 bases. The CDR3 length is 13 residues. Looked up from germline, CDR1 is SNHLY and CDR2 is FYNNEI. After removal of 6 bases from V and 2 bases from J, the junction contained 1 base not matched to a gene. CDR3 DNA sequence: TGTGCCAGCAGGACAGGGGGAAACTATGGCTACACCTTC. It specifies CASRTGGNYGYTF.

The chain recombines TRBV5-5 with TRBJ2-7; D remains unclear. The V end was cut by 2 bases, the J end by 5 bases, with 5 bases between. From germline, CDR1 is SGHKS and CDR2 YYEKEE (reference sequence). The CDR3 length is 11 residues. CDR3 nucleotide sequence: TGTGCCAGCAGCTTCGGCGACGAGCAGTACTTC. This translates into CASSFGDEQYF.

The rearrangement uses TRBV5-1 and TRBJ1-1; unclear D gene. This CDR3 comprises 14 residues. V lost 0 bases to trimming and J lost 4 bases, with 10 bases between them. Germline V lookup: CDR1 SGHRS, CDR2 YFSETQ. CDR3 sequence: CASSLVPGSTEAFF. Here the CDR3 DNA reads TGCGCCAGCAGCTTGGTACCGGGTAGCACTGAAGCTTTCTTT.

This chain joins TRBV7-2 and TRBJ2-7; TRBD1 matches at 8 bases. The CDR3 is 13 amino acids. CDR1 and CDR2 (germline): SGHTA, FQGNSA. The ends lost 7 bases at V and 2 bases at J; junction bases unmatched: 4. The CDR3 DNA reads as TGTGCCAGCACCCGGGACAGGACCTACGAGCAGTACTTC. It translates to CASTRDRTYEQYF.

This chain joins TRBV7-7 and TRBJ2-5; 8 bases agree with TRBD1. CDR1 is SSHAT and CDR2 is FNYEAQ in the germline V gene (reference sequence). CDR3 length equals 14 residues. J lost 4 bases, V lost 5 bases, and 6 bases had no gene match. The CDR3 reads CASSRRGQGETQYF. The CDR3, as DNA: TGTGCCAGCAGCCGCCGCGGACAGGGAGAGACCCAGTACTTC.

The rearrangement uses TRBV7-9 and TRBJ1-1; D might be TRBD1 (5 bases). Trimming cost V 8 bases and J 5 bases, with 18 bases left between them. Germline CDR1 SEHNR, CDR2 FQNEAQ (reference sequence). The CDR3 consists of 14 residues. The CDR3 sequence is CASAPGGALTEAFF. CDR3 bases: TGTGCCAGCGCTCCTGGGGGAGCCCTAACTGAAGCTTTCTTT.

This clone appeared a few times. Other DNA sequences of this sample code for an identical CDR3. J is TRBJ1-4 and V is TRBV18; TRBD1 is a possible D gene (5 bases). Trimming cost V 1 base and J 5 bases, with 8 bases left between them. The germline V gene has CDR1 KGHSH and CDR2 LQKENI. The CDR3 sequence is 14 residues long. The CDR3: CASSPQGVNEKLFF. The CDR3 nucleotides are TGTGCCAGCTCACCACAAGGGGTCAATGAAAAACTGTTTTTT.

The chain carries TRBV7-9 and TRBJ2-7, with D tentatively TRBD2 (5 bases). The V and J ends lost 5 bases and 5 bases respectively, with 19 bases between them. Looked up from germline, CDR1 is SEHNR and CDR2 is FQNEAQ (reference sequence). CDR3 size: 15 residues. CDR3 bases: TGTGCCAGCAGCCAAGCGGCGGTTGGGAAAAACGAGCAGTACTTC. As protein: CASSQAAVGKNEQYF.

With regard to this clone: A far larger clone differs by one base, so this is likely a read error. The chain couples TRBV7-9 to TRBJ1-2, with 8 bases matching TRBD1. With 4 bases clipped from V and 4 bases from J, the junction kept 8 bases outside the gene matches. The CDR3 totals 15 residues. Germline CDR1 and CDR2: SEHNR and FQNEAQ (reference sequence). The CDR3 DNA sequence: TGTGCCAGCAGCTCAGGGACAGGTACAGGCTATGGCTACACCTTC. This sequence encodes CASSSGTGTGYGYTF. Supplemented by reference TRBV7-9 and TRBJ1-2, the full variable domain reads DTGVSQNPRHKITKRGQNVTFRCDPISEHNRLYWYRQTLGQGPEFLTYFQNEAQLEKSRLLSDRFSAERPKGSFSTLEIQRTEQGDSAMYLCASSSGTGTGYGYTFGSGTRLTVV.

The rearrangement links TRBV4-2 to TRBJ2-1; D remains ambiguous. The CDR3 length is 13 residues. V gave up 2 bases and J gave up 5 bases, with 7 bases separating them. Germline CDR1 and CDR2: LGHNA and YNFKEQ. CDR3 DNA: TGTGCCAGCAGCCAATGGGGTGACAATGAGCAGTTCTTC. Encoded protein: CASSQWGDNEQFF.

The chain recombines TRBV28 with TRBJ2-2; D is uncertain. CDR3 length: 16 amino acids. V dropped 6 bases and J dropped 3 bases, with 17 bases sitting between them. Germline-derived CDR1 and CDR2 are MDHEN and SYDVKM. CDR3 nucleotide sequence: TGTGCCAGCAGCCAGTCGGGCCGGAGACACACCGGGGAGCTGTTTTTT. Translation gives CASSQSGRRHTGELFF.

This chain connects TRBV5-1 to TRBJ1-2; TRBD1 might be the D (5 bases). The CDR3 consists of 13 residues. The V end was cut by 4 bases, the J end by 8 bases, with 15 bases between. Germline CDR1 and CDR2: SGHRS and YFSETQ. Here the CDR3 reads CASSLPGAGGYTF. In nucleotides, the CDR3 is TGCGCCAGCAGCCTCCCCGGGGCGGGGGGCTACACCTTC.

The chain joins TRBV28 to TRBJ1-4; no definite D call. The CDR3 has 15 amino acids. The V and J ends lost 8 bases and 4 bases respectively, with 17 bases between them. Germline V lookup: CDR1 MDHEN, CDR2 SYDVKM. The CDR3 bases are TGTGCCAGCTCTACACCAAGAATCCTTAATGAAAAACTGTTTTTT. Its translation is CASSTPRILNEKLFF.

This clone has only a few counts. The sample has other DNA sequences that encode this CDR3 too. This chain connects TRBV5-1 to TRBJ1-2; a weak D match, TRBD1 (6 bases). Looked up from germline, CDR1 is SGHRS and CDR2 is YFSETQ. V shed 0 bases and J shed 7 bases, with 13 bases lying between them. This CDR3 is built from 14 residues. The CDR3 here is CASSLVAGAGGYTF. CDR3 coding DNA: TGCGCCAGCAGCTTGGTTGCAGGGGCGGGTGGCTACACCTTC.

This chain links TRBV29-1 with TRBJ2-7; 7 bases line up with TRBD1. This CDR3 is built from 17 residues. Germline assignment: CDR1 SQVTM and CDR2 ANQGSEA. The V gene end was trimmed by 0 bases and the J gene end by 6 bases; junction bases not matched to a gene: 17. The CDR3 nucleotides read TGCAGCGTTGAAGATCTTCGATTAGGACAGGACGCGGGCGAGCAGTACTTC. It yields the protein CSVEDLRLGQDAGEQYF.

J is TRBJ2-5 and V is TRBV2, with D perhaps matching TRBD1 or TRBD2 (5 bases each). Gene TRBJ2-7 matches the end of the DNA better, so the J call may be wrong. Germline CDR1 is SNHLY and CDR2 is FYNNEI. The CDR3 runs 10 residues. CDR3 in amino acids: CASGGFEQYF. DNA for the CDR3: TGTGCCAGCGGGGGTTTCGAGCAGTACTTC.

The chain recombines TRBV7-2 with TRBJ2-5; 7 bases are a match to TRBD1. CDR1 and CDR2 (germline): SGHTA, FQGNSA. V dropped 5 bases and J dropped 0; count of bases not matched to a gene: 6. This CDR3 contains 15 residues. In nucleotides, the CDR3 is TGTGCCAGCAGCGGCAGGACAGGCAACCAAGAGACCCAGTACTTC. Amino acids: CASSGRTGNQETQYF.

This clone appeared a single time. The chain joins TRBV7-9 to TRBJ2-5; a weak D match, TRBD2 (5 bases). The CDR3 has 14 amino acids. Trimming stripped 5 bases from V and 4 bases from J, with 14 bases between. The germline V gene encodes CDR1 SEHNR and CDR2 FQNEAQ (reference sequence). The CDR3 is CASSRTRDGETQYF. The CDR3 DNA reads TGTGCCAGCAGCCGGACGAGGGATGGAGAGACCCAGTACTTC.

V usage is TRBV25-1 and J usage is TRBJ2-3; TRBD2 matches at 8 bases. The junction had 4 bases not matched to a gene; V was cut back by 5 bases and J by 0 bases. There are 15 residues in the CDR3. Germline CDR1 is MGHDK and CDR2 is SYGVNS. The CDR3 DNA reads TGTGCCAGCAGTTCGACTAGCGTAAGCACAGATACGCAGTATTTT. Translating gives CASSSTSVSTDTQYF.

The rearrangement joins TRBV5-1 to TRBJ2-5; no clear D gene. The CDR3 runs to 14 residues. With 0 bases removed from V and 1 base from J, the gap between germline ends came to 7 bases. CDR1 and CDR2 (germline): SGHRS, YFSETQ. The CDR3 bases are TGCGCCAGCAGCTTGGGACTGCCCCAAGAGACCCAGTACTTC. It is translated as CASSLGLPQETQYF. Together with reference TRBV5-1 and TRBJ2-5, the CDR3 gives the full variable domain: KAGVTQTPRYLIKTRGQQVTLSCSPISGHRSVSWYQQTPGQGLQFLFEYFSETQRNKGNFPGRFSGRQFSNSRSEMNVSTLELGDSALYLCASSLGLPQETQYFGPGTRLLVL.

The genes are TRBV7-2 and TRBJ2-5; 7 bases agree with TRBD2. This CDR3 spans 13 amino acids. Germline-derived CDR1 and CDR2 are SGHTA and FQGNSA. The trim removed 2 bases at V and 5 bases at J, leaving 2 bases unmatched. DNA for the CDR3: TGTGCCAGCAGCTTAATCGGGGGGGAGACCCAGTACTTC. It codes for CASSLIGGETQYF.

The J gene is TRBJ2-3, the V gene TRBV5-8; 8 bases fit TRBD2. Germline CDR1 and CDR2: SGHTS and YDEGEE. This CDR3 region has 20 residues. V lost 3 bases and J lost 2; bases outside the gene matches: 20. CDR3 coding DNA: TGTGCCAGCAGCTGGAAGGTGGGTAGCGGGGCCTTACCCGACACAGATACGCAGTATTTT. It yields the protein CASSWKVGSGALPDTDTQYF.

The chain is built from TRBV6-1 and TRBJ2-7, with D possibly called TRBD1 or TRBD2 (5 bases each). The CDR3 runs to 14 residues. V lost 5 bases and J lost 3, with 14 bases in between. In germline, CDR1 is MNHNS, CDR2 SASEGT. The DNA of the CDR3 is TGTGCCAGCAGTCCACCCGGGACGTACTACGAGCAGTACTTC. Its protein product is CASSPPGTYYEQYF.

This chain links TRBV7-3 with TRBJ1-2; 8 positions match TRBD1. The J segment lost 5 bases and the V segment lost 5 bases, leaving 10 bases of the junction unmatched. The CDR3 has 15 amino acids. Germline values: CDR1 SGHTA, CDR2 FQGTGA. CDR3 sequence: CASSPAPGQEYGYTF. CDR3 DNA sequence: TGTGCCAGCAGCCCCGCCCCGGGACAGGAATATGGCTACACCTTC.

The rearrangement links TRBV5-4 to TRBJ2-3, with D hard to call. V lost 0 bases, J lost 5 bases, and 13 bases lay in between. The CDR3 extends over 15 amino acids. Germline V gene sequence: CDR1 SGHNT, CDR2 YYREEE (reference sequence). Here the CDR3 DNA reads TGTGCCAGCAGCTTGGGCGGTACCTCCGGAGATACGCAGTATTTT. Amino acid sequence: CASSLGGTSGDTQYF.

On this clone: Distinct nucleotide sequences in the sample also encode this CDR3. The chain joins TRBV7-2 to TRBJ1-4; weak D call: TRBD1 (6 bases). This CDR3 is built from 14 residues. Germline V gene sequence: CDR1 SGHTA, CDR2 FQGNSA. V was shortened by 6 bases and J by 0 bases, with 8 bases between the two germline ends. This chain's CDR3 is CASRRQATNEKLFF. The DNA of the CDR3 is TGTGCCAGCAGGAGACAGGCAACTAATGAAAAACTGTTTTTT.